These T cell receptor beta chains were read from a single sample in a study of T cell responses to AZD1222 COVID-19 vaccine. Measured with immunoSEQ multiplex PCR; TCRdb has only the in-frame clones, and not every one. Of some 72,000 clones listed, just over 90% are singletons. The material was peripheral blood, obtained on day 0 of MenACWY control vaccination. The receptors derive from an adult in good health. CDR3s include the opening cysteine and the closing phenylalanine or tryptophan. A D gene is named only where the DNA matches it firmly. Clone sizes are given selectively: once, few, many, or a class where the clone is expanded.

size,D,J,V,length,DNA,CDR3
NA,TRBD2,TRBJ2-1,TRBV5-1,16,TGCGCCAGCAGCTCTACCGGGACTAGCTTCTACAATGAGCAGTTCTTC,CASSSTGTSFYNEQFF
NA,TRBD1,TRBJ2-2,TRBV11-3,15,TGTGCCAGCAGCCCAGGACAGGGACTTACCGGGGAGCTGTTTTTT,CASSPGQGLTGELFF
NA,NA,TRBJ2-7,TRBV5-5,14,TGTGCCAGCAGCTTGGGGCCAGGGGGGTACGAGCAGTACTTC,CASSLGPGGYEQYF
NA,NA,TRBJ2-7,TRBV18,14,TGTGCCAGCTCACCACGAGGGGTAGTTTACGAGCAGTACTTC,CASSPRGVVYEQYF
NA,NA,TRBJ1-4,TRBV19,14,TGTGCCAGTAGTCCACAGGTTTCTAATGAAAAACTGTTTTTT,CASSPQVSNEKLFF
NA,TRBD1,TRBJ2-5,TRBV7-6,14,TGTGCCAGCAGCAAACACAGGGGCGGGGAGACCCAGTACTTC,CASSKHRGGETQYF
NA,NA,TRBJ1-4,TRBV5-4,16,TGTGCCAGCAGCTTGGCCCTCGGGCGGGCAAATGAAAAACTGTTTTTT,CASSLALGRANEKLFF
NA,TRBD2,TRBJ2-2,TRBV28,15,TGTGCCAGCAGTTTCCCGGGGGGTTCGACCGGGGAGCTGTTTTTT,CASSFPGGSTGELFF
NA,TRBD1,TRBJ2-2,TRBV19,17,TGTGCCAGTAGTAAAGGGACAGGAAGAGGGAACACCGGGGAGCTGTTTTTT,CASSKGTGRGNTGELFF
NA,NA,TRBJ1-6,TRBV5-4,16,TGTGCCAGCAGCTTGGGAGGGAACTCCTATAATTCACCCCTCCACTTT,CASSLGGNSYNSPLHF
NA,NA,TRBJ1-4,TRBV6-5,14,TGTGCCAGCAGTTACACGGGACTGGGGGAAAAACTGTTTTTT,CASSYTGLGEKLFF
NA,TRBD1,TRBJ2-2,TRBV2,17,TGTGCCAGCAGGAACGGACAGGGGATAGCGAACACCGGGGAGCTGTTTTTT,CASRNGQGIANTGELFF
NA,TRBD2,TRBJ2-5,TRBV7-2,15,TGTGCCAGCAGCCTCTCTAGCGGGGGGGCGGAGACCCAGTACTTC,CASSLSSGGAETQYF
NA,NA,TRBJ2-7,TRBV5-3,18,TGTGCCAGAAGCTTTTCGGGGGGCCATGACTTGGGTCCTCGGGAGCAGTACTTC,CARSFSGGHDLGPREQYF
NA,NA,TRBJ2-2,TRBV18,16,TGTGCCAGCTCACCACCGTTGGTGATGAACACCGGGGAGCTGTTTTTT,CASSPPLVMNTGELFF
NA,TRBD2,TRBJ2-1,TRBV5-5,19,TGTGCCAGCAGCTTCCAACTAGCGGGGGGCACTAACTCCTACAATGAGCAGTTCTTC,CASSFQLAGGTNSYNEQFF
NA,NA,TRBJ1-4,TRBV15,16,TGTGCCACCAGCAGACGCATACAGGCAACTAATGAAAAACTGTTTTTT,CATSRRIQATNEKLFF
NA,TRBD1,TRBJ2-2,TRBV9,15,TGTGCCAGCAGCGTAGATGTGACAGGGGCCGGGGAGCTGTTTTTT,CASSVDVTGAGELFF
NA,NA,TRBJ2-7,TRBV2,15,TGTGCCAGCAGTGAAGGTCCCAGGGAAGTCGACGAGCAGTACTTC,CASSEGPREVDEQYF
NA,NA,TRBJ2-2,TRBV5-1,13,TGCGCCAGCAGCAGCGCGAACACCGGGGAGCTGTTTTTT,CASSSANTGELFF
NA,NA,TRBJ2-1,TRBV5-6,13,TGTGCCAGCAGCTTGATCCCCTCGGATGAGCAGTTCTTC,CASSLIPSDEQFF
NA,TRBD1,TRBJ1-5,TRBV2,16,TGTGCCAGCACCGGGACAGGGACATTTAGCAATCAGCCCCAGCATTTT,CASTGTGTFSNQPQHF
NA,TRBD1,TRBJ1-4,TRBV6-5,16,TGTGCCAGCAGTTACTACACCGACAGGGGTAATGAAAAACTGTTTTTT,CASSYYTDRGNEKLFF
NA,TRBD1,TRBJ2-7,TRBV5-1,16,TGCGCCAGCAGCTTGGCCGGTGGGACAGGGGTTCCCGAGCAGTACTTC,CASSLAGGTGVPEQYF
NA,TRBD1,TRBJ1-3,TRBV3-1/TRBV3-2,16,TGTGCCAGCAGCAGGATTCAGGGGGGCCCTGGAAACACCATATATTTT,CASSRIQGGPGNTIYF
NA,NA,TRBJ2-7,TRBV5-1,14,TGCGCCAGCAGCCTGGGGGGACAGAACTACGAGCAGTACTTC,CASSLGGQNYEQYF
NA,NA,TRBJ2-7,TRBV6-1,16,TGTGCCAGCAGTGCAAAACCCGGGACTTCCTCCTACGAGCAGTACTTC,CASSAKPGTSSYEQYF
NA,TRBD2,TRBJ2-3,TRBV28,17,TGTGCCAGCAGTTCGCTAGCGGGAGCCCCTAGCACAGATACGCAGTATTTT,CASSSLAGAPSTDTQYF
NA,TRBD2,TRBJ2-7,TRBV5-4,13,TGTGCCAGCAGCGATCCAAGCGGGGACGAGCAGTACTTC,CASSDPSGDEQYF
NA,NA,TRBJ1-6,TRBV9,15,TGTGCCAGCAGCGTAGGCAGGGGATATAATTCACCCCTCCACTTT,CASSVGRGYNSPLHF
few,NA,TRBJ1-4,TRBV2,15,TGTGCCAGCAGTGTCCTCAGGGGAGCTAATGAAAAACTGTTTTTT,CASSVLRGANEKLFF
NA,NA,TRBJ2-7,TRBV5-1,14,TGCGCCAGCAGCCCCCGGTCAGGGTCATACGAGCAGTACTTC,CASSPRSGSYEQYF
NA,NA,TRBJ1-6,TRBV27,19,TGTGCCAGCAGTCAAAATTCGATCCTTCAAAGCTCCTATAATTCACCCCTCCACTTT,CASSQNSILQSSYNSPLHF
NA,NA,TRBJ2-7,TRBV7-3,15,TGTGCCAGCAGCCCCGGTGCGGAGTTGAAGCACGAGCAGTACTTC,CASSPGAELKHEQYF
once,TRBD1,TRBJ1-1,TRBV10-3,13,TGTGCCATCATGGGGACAGGGGGCACTGAAGCTTTCTTT,CAIMGTGGTEAFF
NA,NA,TRBJ2-1,TRBV5-1,17,TGCGCCAGCAGCTTGGAGATCGGGGCGAGCTCCTACAATGAGCAGTTCTTC,CASSLEIGASSYNEQFF
NA,NA,TRBJ1-2,TRBV9,11,TGTGCCAGCAGCGATAACTATGGCTACACCTTC,CASSDNYGYTF
NA,NA,TRBJ2-5,TRBV12-3/TRBV12-4,13,TGTGCCAGCAGTTTATTTTCGGGGGAGACCCAGTACTTC,CASSLFSGETQYF
NA,TRBD1,TRBJ1-5,TRBV7-2,17,TGTGCCAGCAGCTCGGGACAGGACGGGATTAGCAATCAGCCCCAGCATTTT,CASSSGQDGISNQPQHF
NA,TRBD1,TRBJ1-2,TRBV5-6,13,TGTGCCAGCAGCTTGGACAGGGGCTATGGCTACACCTTC,CASSLDRGYGYTF
NA,NA,TRBJ2-1,TRBV11-3,14,TGTGCCAGCAGCTTATCGGCAGGGAAGAATGAGCAGTTCTTC,CASSLSAGKNEQFF
NA,TRBD2,TRBJ2-4,TRBV5-1,17,TGCGCCAGCAGCTATGGACTAGCGGGGGGGCCCGAAAACATTCAGTACTTC,CASSYGLAGGPENIQYF
NA,NA,TRBJ2-7,TRBV12-3/TRBV12-4,11,TGTGCCAGCAGTGCCCTAGGGGAGCAGTACTTC,CASSALGEQYF
NA,NA,TRBJ2-7,TRBV28,12,TGTGCCAGCAGCACACTAGGCTACGAGCAGTACTTC,CASSTLGYEQYF
NA,TRBD2,TRBJ2-3,TRBV9,17,TGTGCCAGCAGCGTAGTGGGCGGGGGAGCGAGCACAGATACGCAGTATTTT,CASSVVGGGASTDTQYF
NA,NA,TRBJ2-3,TRBV15,17,TGTGCCACCAGCAGAGATCCCGGAAGAGTAATGTCGGATACGCAGTATTTT,CATSRDPGRVMSDTQYF
NA,NA,TRBJ1-5,TRBV18,14,TGTGCCAGCTCAGAGGGACCCACACCAAGGCCCCAGCATTTT,CASSEGPTPRPQHF
once,NA,TRBJ2-1,TRBV5-1,15,TGCGCCAGCAGCTTGGGTGGGGCTTCCTACAATGAGCAGTTCTTC,CASSLGGASYNEQFF
NA,TRBD1,TRBJ2-2,TRBV19,12,TGTGCCAGTGACAGGGGGTCCGGGGAGCTGTTTTTT,CASDRGSGELFF
NA,TRBD1,TRBJ2-3,TRBV6-2/TRBV6-3,17,TGTGCCAGCAGTTCCCTCCCTTCGACAGGGGGCACAGATACGCAGTATTTT,CASSSLPSTGGTDTQYF
NA,TRBD1,TRBJ2-5,TRBV5-1,13,TGCGCCAGCAGGGGGACAGGGGAAGAGACCCAGTACTTC,CASRGTGEETQYF
NA,TRBD2,TRBJ2-1,TRBV5-1,17,TGCGCCAGCAGCTGGGGACTAGCGGCCCCGAACTACAATGAGCAGTTCTTC,CASSWGLAAPNYNEQFF
NA,TRBD1,TRBJ1-4,TRBV28,14,TGTGCCAGCAATACCGGGACAGGGGGCGAAAAACTGTTTTTT,CASNTGTGGEKLFF
once,TRBD1,TRBJ1-5,TRBV7-2,15,TGTGCCAGCAGCTTAGCGCACAGGGGGCCCTCAGCCCAGCATTTT,CASSLAHRGPSAQHF
once,NA,TRBJ1-1,TRBV5-5,15,TGTGCCAGCAGCTTGAGGGGGTCTTTGAACACTGAAGCTTTCTTT,CASSLRGSLNTEAFF
NA,NA,TRBJ2-7,TRBV21-1,17,TGTGCCAGCAGCAAATATATCCGGGACAGGCGGGAGCGGGAGCAGTACTTC,CASSKYIRDRREREQYF
NA,NA,TRBJ2-4,TRBV28,15,TGTGCCAGCAGTTTGGCTTCTGGGACCAAAAACATTCAGTACTTC,CASSLASGTKNIQYF
once,TRBD2,TRBJ2-3,TRBV9,15,TGTGCCAGCAGCGGGGGACTAGCGATGGCAGATACGCAGTATTTT,CASSGGLAMADTQYF